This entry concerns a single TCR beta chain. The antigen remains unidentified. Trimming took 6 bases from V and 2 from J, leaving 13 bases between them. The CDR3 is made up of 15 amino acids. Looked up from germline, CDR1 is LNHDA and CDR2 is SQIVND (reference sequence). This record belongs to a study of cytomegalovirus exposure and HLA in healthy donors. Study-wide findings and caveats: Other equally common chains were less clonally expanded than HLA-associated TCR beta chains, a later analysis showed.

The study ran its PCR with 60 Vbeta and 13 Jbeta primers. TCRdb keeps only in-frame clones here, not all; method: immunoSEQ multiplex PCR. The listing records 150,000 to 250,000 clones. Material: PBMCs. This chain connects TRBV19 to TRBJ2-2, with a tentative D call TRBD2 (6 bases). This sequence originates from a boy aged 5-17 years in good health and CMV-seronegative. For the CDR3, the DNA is TGTGCCAGTAGGCTCCGGAGGGATAACACCGGGGAGCTGTTTTTT. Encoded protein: CASRLRRDNTGELFF. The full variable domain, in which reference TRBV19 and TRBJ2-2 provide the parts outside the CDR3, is DGGITQSPKYLFRKEGQNVTLSCEQNLNHDAMYWYRQDPGQGLRLIYYSQIVNDFQKGDIAEGYSVSREKKESFPLTVTSAQKNPTAFYLCASRLRRDNTGELFFGEGSRLTVL.